The clone carrying this T cell receptor (beta chain) was observed at least ten times. Its target is not known. Regarding time point: newly diagnosed GD, antithyroid drugs for less than 3 months. There was RNA extracted from PBMCs, and the TCR library was made from it. This CDR3 spans 12 amino acids. Trimming left V 2 bases short and J 9 bases short, with 11 bases between. Germline V gene lookup returns CDR1 MDHEN and CDR2 SYDVKM. The sample originates from a study of regulatory T cells in long-lasting Graves disease. HTBI primers from iRepertoire and Arm-PCR of CDR3 regions yielded the TCR beta libraries. TCRdb fed the multiplex PCR reads into MiXCR, producing one record per CDR3 protein. The table lists 350,000 to 500,000 distinct CDR3 sequences, 13% to 15% of them singletons, with roughly a sixth in the top ten. General study results and limits: Accuracy may have suffered from the small sample size.

The data also belong to a second study, concerning T cells in Graves' hyperthyroidism and ophthalmopathy. According to that study: With a duration under 2 months, the hyperthyroidism was newly diagnosed in patients aged 18 to 65. RT-PCR in the first round (using the HTBI primer set) targeted the TCR CDR3.

The receptor was derived from a woman in her 50s with Graves disease. Sequenced here: peripheral blood mononuclear cells (PBMCs), sampled at new diagnosis, from a patient treated with antithyroid drugs. The J gene is TRBJ2-7, the V gene TRBV28; D possibly corresponds to TRBD2 (5 bases). The CDR3 is CASSLIRGGQYF. CDR3 sequence (DNA): TGTGCCAGCAGTTTAATCCGGGGTGGGCAGTACTTC.